The 7 T cell receptor beta chains given below trace back to one sample, sequenced in a study of T-cell memory formation after mild COVID-19. TCRdb recomputed calls from the 5' RACE reads with MiXCR, one row per CDR3 protein. The sample has approximately 350,000 distinct CDR3 sequences, 13% to 15% seen once. The sequencing sample was made of PBMCs or a T cell subset sorted from them (not recorded which). These receptors came from a young man who had mild COVID-19 (a few samples of this study predate the infection). Cell type and time point are not known.

This clonotype was observed once. V gene TRBV4-3 combines with J gene TRBJ2-7; D may be TRBD2 (6 bases). Per germline, CDR1 LGHNA and CDR2 YSLEER. Trimming pared 5 bases from V and 0 bases from J, leaving 17 bases between. The CDR3 has 16 amino acids. Here the CDR3 reads CASSVWGGAGSYEQYF. The CDR3 region has the DNA TGCGCCAGCAGCGTATGGGGCGGGGCCGGCTCCTACGAGCAGTACTTC.

In its sample, this clonotype was seen a few times. The chain joins TRBV6-1 to TRBJ1-2, with D hard to call. Trimming cost V 3 bases and J 5 bases, with 16 bases left between them. CDR1 and CDR2 (germline): MNHNS, SASEGT. The CDR3 is made up of 15 amino acids. CDR3 DNA: TGTGCCAGCAGTGATGTGGCACCGGGCCCGTATGGCTACACCTTC. As protein: CASSDVAPGPYGYTF.

This clonotype has just a few counts. This rearrangement joins TRBV7-2 to TRBJ2-7; 7 positions match TRBD1. Per germline, CDR1 SGHTA and CDR2 FQGNSA. Trimming cost V 6 bases and J 4 bases; bases outside gene matches: 9. The CDR3 is 14 residues long. DNA for the CDR3: TGTGCCAGCAGGACCGGGACAGCTAGTTACGAGCAGTACTTC. The encoded protein is CASRTGTASYEQYF.

This clonotype was found many times. This chain uses TRBV12-3 or TRBV12-4 with TRBJ1-4, with D possibly TRBD1 on 5 matching bases. The V gene lost 6 bases and the J gene lost 6 bases, with 14 bases spanning the gap. The length of the CDR3 is 14 residues. In DNA, the CDR3 is TGTGCCAGCAGCGGGGGGAGCAGTGATGAAAAACTGTTTTTT. Encoded protein: CASSGGSSDEKLFF.

This clonotype was counted at least ten times. The chain uses TRBV28 and TRBJ2-3; 11 bases match TRBD1. V gave up 7 bases and J gave up 2 bases; unmatched junction bases: 5. The CDR3 spans 15 residues. The V gene's germline CDR1 is MDHEN and CDR2 SYDVKM. This CDR3 reads CASNLGQGVTDTQYF. CDR3 nucleotides: TGTGCCAGCAACCTGGGACAGGGGGTCACAGATACGCAGTATTTT.

The chain joins TRBV13 to TRBJ2-1; 13 bases line up with TRBD2. Trimming took 4 bases from V and 8 from J; bases not matched to a gene: 5. Germline V gene sequence: CDR1 PRHDT, CDR2 FYEKMQ (reference sequence). The CDR3 has 15 amino acids. The CDR3 nucleotides are TGTGCCAGCAGCTCCGGGACTAGCGGGGTGGATGAGCAGTTCTTC. Amino acids: CASSSGTSGVDEQFF.

This clonotype was observed many times. The chain couples TRBV6-6 to TRBJ2-7; 9 bases are shared with TRBD1. Losses at the gene ends were 0 bases for V and 6 bases for J; bases not matched to a gene: 3. The V gene's germline CDR1 is MNHNY and CDR2 SVGAGI (reference sequence). There are 14 residues in the CDR3. The CDR3 nucleotides are TGTGCCAGCAGTTACTCCGGGACAGGGTTCGAGCAGTACTTC. The encoded protein is CASSYSGTGFEQYF.